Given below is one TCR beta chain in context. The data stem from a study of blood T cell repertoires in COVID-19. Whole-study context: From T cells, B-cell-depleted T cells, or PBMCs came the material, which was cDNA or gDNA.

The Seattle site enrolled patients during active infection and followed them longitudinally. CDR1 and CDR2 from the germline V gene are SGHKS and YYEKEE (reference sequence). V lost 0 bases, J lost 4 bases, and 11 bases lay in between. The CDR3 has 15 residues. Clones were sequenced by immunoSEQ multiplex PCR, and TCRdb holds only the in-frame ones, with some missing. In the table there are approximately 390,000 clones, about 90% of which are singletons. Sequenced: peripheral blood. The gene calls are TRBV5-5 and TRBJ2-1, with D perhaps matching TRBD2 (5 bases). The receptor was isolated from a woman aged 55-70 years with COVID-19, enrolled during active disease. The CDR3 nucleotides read TGTGCCAGCAGCTTGGGCGGAGGCCTTTACAATGAGCAGTTCTTC. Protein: CASSLGGGLYNEQFF. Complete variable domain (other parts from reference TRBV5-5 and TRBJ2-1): DAGVTQSPTHLIKTRGQQVTLRCSPISGHKSVSWYQQVLGQGPQFIFQYYEKEERGRGNFPDRFSARQFPNYSSELNVNALLLGDSALYLCASSLGGGLYNEQFFGPGTRLTVL.